This T cell receptor beta chain was recorded in a study of hypomethylating agent response in myelodysplastic syndrome. Germline V gene sequence: CDR1 SEHNR, CDR2 FQNEAQ (reference sequence). V dropped 2 bases and J dropped 3; count of bases not matched to a gene: 2. CDR3 length: 14 amino acids. The data were produced by immunoSEQ multiplex PCR, yet TCRdb's version contains in-frame clones alone and is incomplete. The table records several thousand clones, roughly 80% of them present only once. The chain couples TRBV7-9 to TRBJ2-3, with 7 bases matching TRBD2. The specimen comprised bone marrow, sampled before or after starting hypomethylating agent treatment for myelodysplastic syndrome (not recorded which). This clonotype was sampled from a human donor with myelodysplastic syndrome. CDR3 residues: CASSLSGATDTQYF. CDR3 sequence (DNA): TGTGCCAGCAGCTTAAGCGGGGCGACAGATACGCAGTATTTT.